A single sample gave rise to the 29 T cell receptor beta chains below, sequenced in a study of response to subunit inactivated influenza vaccine (dated by TCRdb to 2017 to 2018). Libraries were made using RT-PCR. The listed sequencing device is Illumina HiSeq 2500. TCRdb took the public reads, trimmed them with fastp at Q25, ran MiXCR for clone calling and kept in-frame beta chains. Each record represents a unique CDR3 protein, reported with the most common genes and DNA among its rows. Here the sample has around 570,000 distinct CDR3 sequences; around 11% occur a single time. The ten largest account for approximately 9.9% of the sample. The data also belong to a second study, concerning T cells expressing NK-cell markers. Reported in the second study: The TCR beta cDNA libraries were made using 5'RACE template switching, a step that added both a universal primer site and unique molecular identifiers.

The sample was PBMCs from blood, taken on the day of vaccination. Receptors originate from a man aged 45-60 years who received an inactivated influenza vaccine. Donor details come from another sample of the same person, matched by shared clones.

This clonotype was seen more than once but under ten times. V is TRBV11-2 and J is TRBJ1-1; the D is unclear. The germline CDR1 and CDR2 sequences are SGHAT and FQNNGV. The V end was cut by 3 bases, the J end by 1 base, with 6 bases between. The CDR3 contains 13 residues. The CDR3 DNA reads as TGTGCCAGCAGCTTCCCGCCGAACACTGAAGCTTTCTTT. Residues: CASSFPPNTEAFF.

This clonotype appeared many times. The gene calls are TRBV14 and TRBJ1-1, with D possibly TRBD1 on 6 matching bases. This CDR3 region has 15 residues. Germline V gene lookup returns CDR1 SGHDN and CDR2 FVKESK. Deletions cut 0 bases from V and 5 bases from J, with 13 bases between. Written as DNA, the CDR3 is TGTGCCAGCAGCCAAGAACGTTGGAGGGGGACTGAAGCTTTCTTT. This translates into CASSQERWRGTEAFF.

The gene calls are TRBV7-2 and TRBJ2-1; 7 bases fit TRBD1. The CDR3 totals 15 residues. Trimming at V came to 5 bases and at J to 7 bases, leaving 11 bases not matched to a gene. Germline V gene lookup returns CDR1 SGHTA and CDR2 FQGNSA. The CDR3 coding sequence is TGTGCCAGCAGCGAGAACTCAGGGGGTTGGAATGAGCAGTTCTTC. Translating it yields CASSENSGGWNEQFF.

This clonotype showed up many times. The chain joins TRBV18 to TRBJ2-7, with 9 bases identical to TRBD2. Losses at the gene ends were 6 bases for V and 0 bases for J; bases not matched to a gene: 15. Germline-derived CDR1 and CDR2 are KGHSH and LQKENI. The CDR3 contains 18 residues. For the CDR3, the DNA is TGTGCCAGCTCTCCGTCGGCTCTAGCGGGACTCCTCTCCTACGAGCAGTACTTC. Protein product: CASSPSALAGLLSYEQYF.

V gene TRBV14 combines with J gene TRBJ2-1; weak D call: TRBD2 (5 bases). V dropped 9 bases and J dropped 0 bases, with 15 bases sitting between them. The CDR3 has 15 amino acids. The V gene's germline CDR1 is SGHDN and CDR2 FVKESK. Here the CDR3 DNA reads TGTGCCAGACCCCTTAGCGAGAGCTCCTACAATGAGCAGTTCTTC. Translating gives CARPLSESSYNEQFF.

The CDR3, as DNA: TGTGCCAGCAATCATAACAGAAATAGCAATCAGCCCCAGCATTTT. It codes for CASNHNRNSNQPQHF. The gene calls are TRBV2 and TRBJ1-5; unclear D gene. The CDR3 loop spans 15 amino acids. Germline CDR1 SNHLY, CDR2 FYNNEI. V lost 7 bases to trimming and J lost 0 bases, with 13 bases between them.

This clonotype was seen ten or more times. V is TRBV12-3 or TRBV12-4 and J is TRBJ2-1; D not certain. CDR3 length: 11 residues. Trimming removed 0 bases at V and 10 bases at J, with 4 bases between. CDR3 coding DNA: TGTGCCAGCAGTTTAGCGGGGGAGCAGTTCTTC. As protein: CASSLAGEQFF.

This clonotype was detected ten times or more. The chain uses TRBV10-3 and TRBJ2-1, with D hard to call. Germline-derived CDR1 and CDR2 are ENHRY and SYGVKD. V lost 4 bases and J lost 5, with 9 bases in between. This CDR3 contains 13 residues. CDR3 loop: CAISARIDNEQFF. CDR3 nucleotides: TGTGCCATCAGTGCCCGGATTGACAATGAGCAGTTCTTC.

This clonotype has a handful of counts. This chain connects TRBV2 to TRBJ2-2; 7 bases are shared with TRBD2. Per the germline V gene, CDR1 is SNHLY and CDR2 is FYNNEI. V was pared by 3 bases and J by 4 bases, with 8 bases of the junction left unmatched. CDR3 length: 16 amino acids. CDR3 loop: CASSDGGRAFTGELFF. In DNA, the CDR3 is TGTGCCAGCAGTGATGGTGGGAGGGCCTTCACCGGGGAGCTGTTTTTT. The full variable domain, its missing parts supplied by reference TRBV2 and TRBJ2-2, is EPEVTQTPSHQVTQMGQEVILRCVPISNHLYFYWYRQILGQKVEFLVSFYNNEISEKSEIFDDQFSVERPDGSNFTLKIRSTKLEDSAMYFCASSDGGRAFTGELFFGEGSRLTVL.

The chain links TRBV6-2 or TRBV6-3 to TRBJ2-4, with 7 bases fitting TRBD1. The junction had 10 bases not matched to a gene; V was cut back by 5 bases and J by 3 bases. Germline CDR1 reads MNHEY; CDR2 reads SVGEGT. The CDR3 runs 16 residues. CDR3 in amino acids: CASSPGQNWDKNIQYF. CDR3 nucleotide sequence: TGTGCCAGCAGTCCGGGACAGAATTGGGACAAAAACATTCAGTACTTC.

The chain carries TRBV4-3 and TRBJ2-2; D is unclear. V shed 0 bases and J shed 4 bases, with 9 bases lying between them. The length of the CDR3 is 15 residues. Germline V gene sequence: CDR1 LGHNA, CDR2 YSLEER. CDR3 coding DNA: TGCGCCAGCAGCCAAGAATCGGGCAGCACCGGGGAGCTGTTTTTT. It specifies CASSQESGSTGELFF.

This clonotype was counted a few times. Here the CDR3 reads CASSLDRAFSGANVLTF. DNA of the CDR3: TGCGCCAGCAGCCTGGACAGGGCCTTCTCTGGGGCCAACGTCCTGACTTTC. V gene TRBV5-1 combines with J gene TRBJ2-6, with 8 nucleotides matching TRBD1. The trim removed 4 bases at V and 0 bases at J, leaving 6 bases unmatched. CDR1 and CDR2 from the germline V gene are SGHRS and YFSETQ. The CDR3 runs to 17 residues. The full variable domain, its missing parts supplied by reference TRBV5-1 and TRBJ2-6, is KAGVTQTPRYLIKTRGQQVTLSCSPISGHRSVSWYQQTPGQGLQFLFEYFSETQRNKGNFPGRFSGRQFSNSRSEMNVSTLELGDSALYLCASSLDRAFSGANVLTFGAGSRLTVL.

The rearrangement links TRBV2 to TRBJ2-5, with D possibly TRBD1 on 6 matching bases. The V and J ends lost 6 bases and 5 bases respectively, with 22 bases between them. In germline, CDR1 is SNHLY, CDR2 FYNNEI. This CDR3 region has 16 residues. The CDR3 bases are TGTGCCAGCAGCGTCACCGTAACAGGGCTTGGGGAGACCCAGTACTTC. This sequence encodes CASSVTVTGLGETQYF.

This clonotype was seen at least ten times. The genes are TRBV6-2 or TRBV6-3 and TRBJ2-5; D remains ambiguous. V lost 6 bases and J lost 4, with 6 bases in between. Per germline, CDR1 MNHEY and CDR2 SVGEGT. The CDR3 spans 11 residues. The CDR3 sequence is CASRGLETQYF. The DNA for the CDR3 is TGTGCCAGCAGAGGTTTAGAGACCCAGTACTTC.

The gene calls are TRBV5-1 and TRBJ2-1; D might be TRBD2 (5 bases). The V and J ends lost 0 bases and 0 bases respectively, with 10 bases between them. Germline V gene sequence: CDR1 SGHRS, CDR2 YFSETQ. The CDR3 has 16 residues. CDR3 nucleotides: TGCGCCAGCAGCTTGGATGTAGGGAGCTCCTACAATGAGCAGTTCTTC. Translation gives CASSLDVGSSYNEQFF.

This clonotype was counted a few times. The chain carries TRBV11-2 and TRBJ2-1, with 11 bases identical to TRBD1. The CDR3 consists of 18 residues. V was pared by 3 bases and J by 2 bases, with 9 bases of the junction left unmatched. Germline V CDR1 and CDR2: SGHAT, FQNNGV. The CDR3 coding sequence is TGTGCCAGCAGCTTCATAAGGGACAGGGGGGGAACCTACAATGAGCAGTTCTTC. It yields the protein CASSFIRDRGGTYNEQFF.

This clonotype was counted a few times. The chain joins TRBV4-3 to TRBJ2-1; tentative D call: TRBD1 (5 bases). Trimming stripped 1 base from V and 11 bases from J, with 18 bases between. The CDR3 is made up of 15 amino acids. Germline loops: CDR1 LGHNA, CDR2 YSLEER. The CDR3 sequence: CASSQVLDSTQQQFF. The CDR3 coding sequence is TGCGCCAGCAGCCAAGTCCTCGACAGCACACAACAGCAGTTCTTC.

This clonotype was picked up a small number of times. The chain links TRBV28 to TRBJ1-5; weak D call: TRBD1 (6 bases). CDR1 MDHEN and CDR2 SYDVKM come from the germline V gene. Trimming took 3 bases from V and 1 from J, leaving 19 bases between them. The CDR3 consists of 18 residues. The CDR3, as DNA: TGTGCCAGCAGTTTGCCCCTCGGGGGGGCTTCGAGCAATCAGCCCCAGCATTTT. The encoded protein is CASSLPLGGASSNQPQHF. Based on the CDR3 plus reference TRBV28 and TRBJ1-5, the full variable domain is DVKVTQSSRYLVKRTGEKVFLECVQDMDHENMFWYRQDPGLGLRLIYFSYDVKMKEKGDIPEGYSVSREKKERFSLILESASTNQTSMYLCASSLPLGGASSNQPQHFGDGTRLSIL.

This CDR3 reads CSVPDTYSNQPQHF. Written as DNA, the CDR3 is TGCAGTGTTCCGGACACTTATAGCAATCAGCCCCAGCATTTT. The chain is built from TRBV20-1 and TRBJ1-5; possibly TRBD1 for D (5 bases). The CDR3 has 14 amino acids. The germline gives CDR1 DFQATT, CDR2 SNEGSKA (reference sequence). V was clipped by 7 bases and J by 0 bases, with 13 bases between them.

This clonotype was picked up a small number of times. The V and J genes are TRBV3-1 and TRBJ2-1; no clear D. Germline-derived CDR1 and CDR2 are LGHDT and YNNKEL (reference sequence). Trimming removed 4 bases from V and 9 bases from J, with 7 bases in between. This CDR3 is built from 11 residues. CDR3 DNA: TGTGCCAGCAGCCGTTGGAGTGAGCAGTTCTTC. Translating gives CASSRWSEQFF.

This clonotype has ten or more counts. The CDR3 sequence: CASSSGTGVEQYF. Here the CDR3 DNA reads TGTGCCAGCAGCTCCGGGACAGGGGTGGAGCAGTACTTC. This chain joins TRBV7-9 and TRBJ2-7, with 10 nucleotides matching TRBD1. V was pared by 4 bases and J by 7 bases, with 4 bases of the junction left unmatched. Germline CDR1 reads SEHNR; CDR2 reads FQNEAQ (reference sequence). The length of the CDR3 is 13 residues.

The chain combines TRBV14 with TRBJ2-7; no definite D call. V was trimmed by 0 bases and J by 5 bases, leaving 11 bases between them. The V gene's germline CDR1 is SGHDN and CDR2 FVKESK. This CDR3 contains 14 residues. The CDR3 sequence is CASSQDNWVHEQYF. CDR3 DNA: TGTGCCAGCAGCCAAGATAATTGGGTCCACGAGCAGTACTTC.

The chain uses TRBV20-1 and TRBJ2-1, with D possibly being TRBD2 (6 bases). Trimming removed 6 bases at V and 4 bases at J, with 13 bases between. Germline-derived CDR1 and CDR2 are DFQATT and SNEGSKA (reference sequence). This CDR3 has 13 residues. In DNA form, the CDR3 reads TGCAGTGCGGCGGGGTGGTTGTACAATGAGCAGTTCTTC. It translates to CSAAGWLYNEQFF.

This clonotype was recorded at least ten times. The chain couples TRBV18 to TRBJ2-1; D perhaps matches TRBD1 (6 bases). V lost 4 bases and J lost 4, with 17 bases in between. The CDR3 contains 16 residues. Germline CDR1 reads KGHSH; CDR2 reads LQKENI. This CDR3 is CASSQLRGSAYNEQFF. CDR3 coding DNA: TGTGCCAGCTCACAACTCAGGGGAAGTGCATACAATGAGCAGTTCTTC.

This clonotype was counted only a few times. The rearrangement joins TRBV18 to TRBJ1-1; D remains unclear. The CDR3 runs to 15 residues. The germline V gene encodes CDR1 KGHSH and CDR2 LQKENI. Trimming pared 5 bases from V and 1 base from J, leaving 14 bases between. The CDR3 bases are TGTGCCAGCTCAACCCAGGCCCCCAAGAACACTGAAGCTTTCTTT. Its protein product is CASSTQAPKNTEAFF.

V gene TRBV30 combines with J gene TRBJ2-3, with 10 bases fitting TRBD2. The J segment lost 5 bases and the V segment lost 5 bases, leaving 13 bases of the junction unmatched. Germline V gives CDR1 GTSNPN, CDR2 SVGIG (reference sequence). This CDR3 region has 16 residues. The CDR3 DNA sequence: TGTGCCTGGGCTCCACGATCAGCGGGGGGGCAAGATACGCAGTATTTT. It codes for CAWAPRSAGGQDTQYF.

The J gene is TRBJ2-2, the V gene TRBV7-9, with D possibly called TRBD1 or TRBD2 (6 bases each). The CDR3 runs to 16 residues. Trimming removed 2 bases from V and 6 bases from J, with 16 bases in between. Per the germline V gene, CDR1 is SEHNR and CDR2 is FQNEAQ (reference sequence). The CDR3 nucleotides read TGTGCCAGCAGCTTAAACGTAATACGGGGGCCCGGGGAGCTGTTTTTT. Protein: CASSLNVIRGPGELFF.

The table lists this clonotype with a count of one. This chain links TRBV20-1 with TRBJ2-7; the D is unclear. Trimming removed 6 bases at V and 0 bases at J, with 15 bases between. The CDR3 consists of 14 residues. The germline CDR1 and CDR2 sequences are DFQATT and SNEGSKA (reference sequence). This CDR3 reads CSATLRRSSYEQYF. The CDR3 DNA is TGCAGTGCAACCCTTAGGCGGAGCTCCTACGAGCAGTACTTC.

This clonotype was seen a few times. The V gene is TRBV2, the J gene TRBJ2-3; 12 nucleotides match TRBD2. This CDR3 has 16 residues. Germline loops: CDR1 SNHLY, CDR2 FYNNEI. Trimming removed 1 base from V and 4 bases from J; junction bases left unmatched: 3. CDR3 sequence reads: CASSEGLAGVPDTQYF. The DNA of the CDR3 is TGTGCCAGCAGTGAAGGACTAGCGGGAGTTCCAGATACGCAGTATTTT.